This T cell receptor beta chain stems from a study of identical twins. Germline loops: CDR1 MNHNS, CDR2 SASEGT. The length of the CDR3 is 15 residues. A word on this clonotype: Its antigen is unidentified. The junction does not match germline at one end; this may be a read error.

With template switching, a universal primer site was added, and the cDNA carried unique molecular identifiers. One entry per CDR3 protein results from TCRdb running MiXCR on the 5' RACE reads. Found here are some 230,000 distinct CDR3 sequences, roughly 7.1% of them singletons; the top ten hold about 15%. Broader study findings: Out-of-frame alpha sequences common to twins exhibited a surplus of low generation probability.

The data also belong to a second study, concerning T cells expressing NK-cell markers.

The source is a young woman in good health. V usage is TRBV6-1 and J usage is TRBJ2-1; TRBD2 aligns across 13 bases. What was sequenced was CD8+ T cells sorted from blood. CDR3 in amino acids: CSSSPTSGRPNEQFF. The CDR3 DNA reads TGTTCCAGCAGCCCGACTAGCGGGAGGCCCAATGAGCAGTTCTTC.